Below, one T cell receptor (beta chain) is given with its context. The target antigen is unknown. These data are taken from a study of identifying expanded T cells in peripheral blood. Whole-study results and caveats: Technical replicates showed around 1.2 changed clones; two weeks around 15; four weeks 19. Across healthy donors, higher total template counts meant significantly greater roughly 2-week count variance.

Healthy donors had no documented immune events, such as infections, while sampled. Trimming took 3 bases from V and 5 from J; bases not matched to a gene: 9. There are 16 residues in the CDR3. In germline, CDR1 is SGHKS, CDR2 YYEKEE (reference sequence). The repertoire was sequenced with immunoSEQ multiplex PCR; TCRdb's copy has only in-frame clones and lacks some. The sample lists tens of thousands of clones; over 80% were seen once. V gene TRBV5-5 combines with J gene TRBJ1-5, with 9 nucleotides matching TRBD1. The sample consisted of blood. The receptor was isolated from a person aged 18-70 years in good health. The CDR3 loop reads CASSYRTGEKYQPQHF. CDR3 coding DNA: TGTGCCAGCAGCTATCGGACAGGGGAAAAGTATCAGCCCCAGCATTTT.